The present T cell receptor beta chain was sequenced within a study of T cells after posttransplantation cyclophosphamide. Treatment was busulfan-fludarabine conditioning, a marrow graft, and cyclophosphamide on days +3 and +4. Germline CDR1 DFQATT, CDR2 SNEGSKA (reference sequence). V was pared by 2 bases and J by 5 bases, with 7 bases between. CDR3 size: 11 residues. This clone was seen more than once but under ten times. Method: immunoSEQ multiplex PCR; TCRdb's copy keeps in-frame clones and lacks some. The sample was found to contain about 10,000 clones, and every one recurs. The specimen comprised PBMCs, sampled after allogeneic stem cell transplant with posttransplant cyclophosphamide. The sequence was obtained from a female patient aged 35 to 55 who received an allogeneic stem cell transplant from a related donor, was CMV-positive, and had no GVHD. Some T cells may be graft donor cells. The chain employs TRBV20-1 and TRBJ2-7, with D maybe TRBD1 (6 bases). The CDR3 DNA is TGCAGTGCTAGAAGGACAGACGAGCAGTACTTC. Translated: CSARRTDEQYF.